This T cell receptor beta chain was sequenced during a study of OX40 agonist ivuxolimab in advanced cancers. At the level of the study: The dose-escalation cohort was about 87% male, with a mean age of around 60 years, ranging about 20 to 85.

TCRdb's table, derived via immunoSEQ multiplex PCR, lists solely in-frame clones and lacks some. The data contain 30,000 to 40,000 clones, about 74% of them singletons. This TCR came from an adult with an advanced solid tumor such as melanoma, head and neck, liver or kidney cancer. Here the sequenced sample was CD4+ or CD8+ T cells sorted from blood, taken in a trial of the OX40 agonist ivuxolimab.

CDR3 in DNA: TGTGCCAGCAGCTTAGGAGCTGGCAGCAGCTCTGGAAACACCATATATTTT. This encodes CASSLGAGSSSGNTIYF. V and J are TRBV7-8 and TRBJ1-3; no clear D. The germline V and J ends were trimmed by 1 base and 0 bases, with 13 bases remaining between them. Germline lookup yields CDR1 SGHVS and CDR2 FQNEAQ. The length of the CDR3 is 17 residues.